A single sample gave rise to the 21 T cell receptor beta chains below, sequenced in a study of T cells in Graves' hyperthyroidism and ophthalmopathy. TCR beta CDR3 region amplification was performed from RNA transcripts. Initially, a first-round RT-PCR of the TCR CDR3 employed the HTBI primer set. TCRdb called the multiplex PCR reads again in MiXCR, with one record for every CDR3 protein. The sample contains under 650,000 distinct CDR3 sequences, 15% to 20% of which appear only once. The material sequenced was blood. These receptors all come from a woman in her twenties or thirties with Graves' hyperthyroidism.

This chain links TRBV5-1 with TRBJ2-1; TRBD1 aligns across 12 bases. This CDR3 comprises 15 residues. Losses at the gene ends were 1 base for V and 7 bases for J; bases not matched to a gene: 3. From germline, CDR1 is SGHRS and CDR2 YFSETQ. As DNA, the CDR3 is TGCGCCAGCAGCTTGTGGGGACAGGGGGCTAATGAGCAGTTCTTC. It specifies CASSLWGQGANEQFF.

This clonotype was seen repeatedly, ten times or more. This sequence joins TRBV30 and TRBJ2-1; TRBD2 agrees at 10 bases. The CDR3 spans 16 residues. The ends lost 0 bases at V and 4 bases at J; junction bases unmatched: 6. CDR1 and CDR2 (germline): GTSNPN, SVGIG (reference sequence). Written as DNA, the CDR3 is TGTGCCTGGAGTGTACCCCCTAGCGGGGGTTACAATGAGCAGTTCTTC. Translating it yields CAWSVPPSGGYNEQFF.

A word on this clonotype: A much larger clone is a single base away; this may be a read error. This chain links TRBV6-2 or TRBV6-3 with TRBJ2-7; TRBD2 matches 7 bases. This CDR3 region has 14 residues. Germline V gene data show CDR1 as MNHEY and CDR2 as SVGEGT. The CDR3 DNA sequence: TGTGCCAGCAGTCTCAGCGGGAAAATTGACGAGCAGTGCTTC. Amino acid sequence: CASSLSGKIDEQCF.

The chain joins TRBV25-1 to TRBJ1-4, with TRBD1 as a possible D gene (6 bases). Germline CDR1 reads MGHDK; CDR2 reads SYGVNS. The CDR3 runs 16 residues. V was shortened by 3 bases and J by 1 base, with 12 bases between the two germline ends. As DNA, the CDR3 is TGTGCCAGCAGTGACGGTACAGGGCGAACTAATGAAAAACTGTTTTTT. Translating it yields CASSDGTGRTNEKLFF.

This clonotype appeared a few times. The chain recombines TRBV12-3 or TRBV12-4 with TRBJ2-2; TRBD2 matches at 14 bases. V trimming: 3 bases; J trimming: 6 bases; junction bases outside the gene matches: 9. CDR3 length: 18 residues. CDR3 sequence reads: CASSFSTSTSGRAGELFF. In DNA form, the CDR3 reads TGTGCCAGCAGTTTCTCAACCTCGACTAGCGGGAGGGCCGGGGAGCTGTTTTTT.

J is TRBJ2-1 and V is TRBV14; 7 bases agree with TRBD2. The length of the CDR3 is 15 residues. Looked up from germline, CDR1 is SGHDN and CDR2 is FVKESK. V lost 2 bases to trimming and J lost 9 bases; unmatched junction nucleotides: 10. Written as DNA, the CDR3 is TGTGCCAGCAGCCAAATGGCGGGAGACTGGGGTGAGCAGTTCTTC. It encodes CASSQMAGDWGEQFF.

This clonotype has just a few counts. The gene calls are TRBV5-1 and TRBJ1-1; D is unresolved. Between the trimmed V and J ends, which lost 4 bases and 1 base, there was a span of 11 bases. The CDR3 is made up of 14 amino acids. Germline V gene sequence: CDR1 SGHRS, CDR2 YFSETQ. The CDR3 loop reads CASSLITENTEAFF. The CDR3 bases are TGCGCCAGCAGCCTGATTACAGAGAACACTGAAGCTTTCTTT.

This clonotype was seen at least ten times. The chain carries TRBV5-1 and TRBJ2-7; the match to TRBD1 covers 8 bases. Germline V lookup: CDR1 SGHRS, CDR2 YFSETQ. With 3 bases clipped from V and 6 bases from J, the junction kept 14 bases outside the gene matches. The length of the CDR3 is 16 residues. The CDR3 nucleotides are TGCGCCAGCAGCTATCCAGGACAGGGCGGAGGTGTCGAGCAGTACTTC. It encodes CASSYPGQGGGVEQYF. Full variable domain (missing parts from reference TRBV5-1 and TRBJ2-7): KAGVTQTPRYLIKTRGQQVTLSCSPISGHRSVSWYQQTPGQGLQFLFEYFSETQRNKGNFPGRFSGRQFSNSRSEMNVSTLELGDSALYLCASSYPGQGGGVEQYFGPGTRLTVT.

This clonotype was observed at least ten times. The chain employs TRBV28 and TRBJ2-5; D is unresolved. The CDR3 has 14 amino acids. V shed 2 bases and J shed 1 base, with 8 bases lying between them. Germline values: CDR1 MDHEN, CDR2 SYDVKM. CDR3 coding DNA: TGTGCCAGCAGTTTAAAAGGCAGCCAAGAGACCCAGTACTTC. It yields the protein CASSLKGSQETQYF.

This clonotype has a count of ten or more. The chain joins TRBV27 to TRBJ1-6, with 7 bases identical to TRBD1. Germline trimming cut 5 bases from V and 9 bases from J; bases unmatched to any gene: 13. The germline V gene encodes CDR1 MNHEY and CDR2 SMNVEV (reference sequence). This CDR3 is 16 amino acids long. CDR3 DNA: TGTGCCAGCAGTGTAACACTGACAGGGATTAGTTCACCCCTCCACTTT. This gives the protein CASSVTLTGISSPLHF.

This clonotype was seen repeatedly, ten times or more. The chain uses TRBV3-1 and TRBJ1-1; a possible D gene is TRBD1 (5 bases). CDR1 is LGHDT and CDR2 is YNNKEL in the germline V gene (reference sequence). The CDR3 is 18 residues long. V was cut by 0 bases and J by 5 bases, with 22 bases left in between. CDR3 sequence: CASSQEGRGTEQVTEAFF. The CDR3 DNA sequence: TGTGCCAGCAGCCAAGAGGGGAGAGGAACAGAACAGGTGACTGAAGCTTTCTTT.

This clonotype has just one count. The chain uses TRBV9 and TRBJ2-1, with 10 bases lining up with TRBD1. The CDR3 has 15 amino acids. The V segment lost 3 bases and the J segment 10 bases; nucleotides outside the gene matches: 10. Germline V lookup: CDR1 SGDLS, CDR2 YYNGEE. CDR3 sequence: CASSAARTGGREQFF. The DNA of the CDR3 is TGTGCCAGCAGCGCCGCTCGGACAGGGGGTAGAGAGCAGTTCTTC.

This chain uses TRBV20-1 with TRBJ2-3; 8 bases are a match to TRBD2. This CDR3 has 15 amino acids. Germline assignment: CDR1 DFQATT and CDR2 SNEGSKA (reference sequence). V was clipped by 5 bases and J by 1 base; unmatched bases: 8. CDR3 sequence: CSAHYFGRGTDTQYF. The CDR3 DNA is TGCAGTGCTCATTATTTCGGGAGGGGCACAGATACGCAGTATTTT.

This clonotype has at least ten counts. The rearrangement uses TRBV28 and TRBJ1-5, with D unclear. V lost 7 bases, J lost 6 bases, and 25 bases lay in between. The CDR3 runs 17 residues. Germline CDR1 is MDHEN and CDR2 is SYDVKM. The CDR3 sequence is CASKPPEGILVGQPQHF. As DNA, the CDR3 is TGTGCCAGCAAGCCTCCGGAGGGAATATTGGTCGGTCAGCCCCAGCATTTT.

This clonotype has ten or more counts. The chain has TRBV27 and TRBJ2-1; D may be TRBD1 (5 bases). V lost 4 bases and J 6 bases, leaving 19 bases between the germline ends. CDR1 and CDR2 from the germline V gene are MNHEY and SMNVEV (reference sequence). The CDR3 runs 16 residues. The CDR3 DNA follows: TGTGCCAGCAGTTCGATTCGGGCAGGGCGAGGCAATGAGCAGTTCTTC. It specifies CASSSIRAGRGNEQFF.

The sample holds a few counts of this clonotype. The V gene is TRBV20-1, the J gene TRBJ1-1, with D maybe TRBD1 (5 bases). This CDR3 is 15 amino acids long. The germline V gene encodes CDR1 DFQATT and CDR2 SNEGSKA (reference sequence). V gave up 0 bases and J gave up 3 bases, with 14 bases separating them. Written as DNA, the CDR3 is TGCAGTGCTAGAGATTCTAGGGGACGGGACACTGAAGCTTTCTTT. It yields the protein CSARDSRGRDTEAFF.

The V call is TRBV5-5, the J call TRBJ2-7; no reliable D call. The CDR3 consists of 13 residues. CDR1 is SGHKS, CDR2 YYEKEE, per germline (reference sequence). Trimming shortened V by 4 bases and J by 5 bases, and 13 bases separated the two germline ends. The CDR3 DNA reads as TGTGCCAGCAGCGGGTCCCCGGACGACGAGCAGTACTTC. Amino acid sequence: CASSGSPDDEQYF.

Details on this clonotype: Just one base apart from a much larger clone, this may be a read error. CDR3 in DNA: TGTCCCAGCAACACCGCGGGGTCGCCGCAGTATTTT. Translating gives CPSNTAGSPQYF. This chain joins TRBV28 and TRBJ2-3, with D possibly matching TRBD2 (6 bases). Germline V CDR1 and CDR2: MDHEN, SYDVKM. The CDR3 is 12 amino acids. Filled out from reference TRBV28 and TRBJ2-3, the complete variable domain reads DVKVTQSSRYLVKRTGEKVFLECVQDMDHENMFWYRQDPGLGLRLIYFSYDVKMKEKGDIPEGYSVSREKKERFSLILESASTNQTSMYLCPSNTAGSPQYFGPGTRLTVL.

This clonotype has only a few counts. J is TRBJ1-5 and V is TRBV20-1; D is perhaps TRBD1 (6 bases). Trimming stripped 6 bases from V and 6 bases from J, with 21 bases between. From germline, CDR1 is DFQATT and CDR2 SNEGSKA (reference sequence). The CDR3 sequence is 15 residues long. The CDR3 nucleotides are TGCAGTGCCCTCCGAGGGGGACGGTTAAGTCAGCCCCAGCATTTT. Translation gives CSALRGGRLSQPQHF.

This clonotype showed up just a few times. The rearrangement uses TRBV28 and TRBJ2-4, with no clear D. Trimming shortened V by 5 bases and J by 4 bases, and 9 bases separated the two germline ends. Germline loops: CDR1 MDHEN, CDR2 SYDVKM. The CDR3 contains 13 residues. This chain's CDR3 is CASSTSMKNIQYF. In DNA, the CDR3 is TGTGCCAGCAGTACCAGTATGAAAAACATTCAGTACTTC. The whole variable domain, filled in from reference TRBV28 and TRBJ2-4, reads DVKVTQSSRYLVKRTGEKVFLECVQDMDHENMFWYRQDPGLGLRLIYFSYDVKMKEKGDIPEGYSVSREKKERFSLILESASTNQTSMYLCASSTSMKNIQYFGAGTRLSVL.

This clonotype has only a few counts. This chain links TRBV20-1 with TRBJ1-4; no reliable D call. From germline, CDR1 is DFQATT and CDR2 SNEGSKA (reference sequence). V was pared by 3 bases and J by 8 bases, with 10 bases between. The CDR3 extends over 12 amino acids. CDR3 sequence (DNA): TGCAGTGCTAGTAGTCCCGGGGAAAAACTGTTTTTT. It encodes CSASSPGEKLFF.